This TCR beta chain was sequenced in a study of identical twins. As regards this clonotype: The junction differs from germline at one of its ends, possibly a read error.

Germline loops: CDR1 MNHEY, CDR2 SVGAGI. The CDR3 extends over 14 amino acids. TCRdb reprocessed the 5' RACE reads via MiXCR and lists one record per CDR3 protein. This table has under 250,000 distinct CDR3 sequences, roughly 12% appearing once. This sample was shared with a second study, whose subject was yellow fever vaccine responses in identical twins.

The V and J genes are TRBV6-5 and TRBJ2-1; D is possibly TRBD1 or TRBD2 (5 bases each). The clonotype comes from a woman between 18 and 29 years old in good health. Sequenced: memory (CD45RO+) T cells sorted from blood. CDR3 sequence reads: CASSSTPGPYVGLF. CDR3 in DNA: TGTGCCAGCAGTTCGACCCCGGGACCGTACGTCGGGCTCTTC.